The 29 T cell receptor beta chains reported below all come from one sample, sequenced in a study of T cells in Graves' hyperthyroidism and ophthalmopathy. TCR beta CDR3 regions were amplified from RNA. Using the HTBI primer set, a first-round RT-PCR was run on the TCR CDR3. TCRdb re-called the multiplex PCR reads with MiXCR, one entry per CDR3 protein. The sample contains fewer than 350,000 distinct CDR3 sequences, around 20% of which appear only once. The material sequenced was blood. These receptors came from a man aged 45-60 years with Graves' ophthalmopathy.

This chain links TRBV30 with TRBJ2-2; D not resolved. Between the trimmed V and J ends, which lost 2 bases and 1 base, there was a span of 14 bases. CDR3 length equals 16 residues. From germline, CDR1 is GTSNPN and CDR2 SVGIG (reference sequence). The CDR3 coding sequence is TGTGCCTGGAGTCCTCTGGGCGGCAAGAACACCGGGGAGCTGTTTTTT. Translating it yields CAWSPLGGKNTGELFF.

V gene TRBV11-1 combines with J gene TRBJ1-2; D uncertain. The ends were cut back, 3 bases at V and 2 bases at J, with 7 bases in the middle. This CDR3 comprises 13 residues. Germline lookup yields CDR1 SGHAT and CDR2 FQDESV (reference sequence). The CDR3: CASSFDRNYGYTF. CDR3 in DNA: TGTGCCAGCAGCTTTGACCGGAACTATGGCTACACCTTC.

This clonotype was detected only a few times. The chain is built from TRBV20-1 and TRBJ1-4, with D uncertain. V was cut by 7 bases and J by 0 bases, with 9 bases left in between. CDR1 is DFQATT and CDR2 is SNEGSKA in the germline V gene (reference sequence). The CDR3 contains 13 residues. The CDR3 spells CSVQFATNEKLFF. In DNA form, the CDR3 reads TGCAGTGTTCAGTTTGCAACTAATGAAAAACTGTTTTTT.

The rearrangement uses TRBV28 and TRBJ1-1, with a weak D call TRBD1 (6 bases). This CDR3 is built from 13 residues. CDR1 is MDHEN, CDR2 SYDVKM, per germline. The ends were cut back, 2 bases at V and 8 bases at J, with 12 bases in the middle. In nucleotides, the CDR3 is TGTGCCAGCAGTTTAACCCCGGGACAAGAAGCTTTCTTT. Protein product: CASSLTPGQEAFF. The variable domain in full, with the rest retrieved from reference TRBV28 and TRBJ1-1, is DVKVTQSSRYLVKRTGEKVFLECVQDMDHENMFWYRQDPGLGLRLIYFSYDVKMKEKGDIPEGYSVSREKKERFSLILESASTNQTSMYLCASSLTPGQEAFFGQGTRLTVV.

This clonotype was picked up one time. The chain couples TRBV5-1 to TRBJ1-6; D might be TRBD1 (6 bases). Trimming removed 0 bases from V and 7 bases from J, with 8 bases in between. The V gene's germline CDR1 is SGHRS and CDR2 YFSETQ. The CDR3 consists of 14 residues. CDR3 DNA sequence: TGCGCCAGCAGCTTGGATGGGGGCAATTCACCCCTCCACTTT. Translated: CASSLDGGNSPLHF.

This clonotype was seen repeatedly, ten times or more. This chain connects TRBV12-5 to TRBJ2-1; D gene ambiguous. The length of the CDR3 is 13 residues. Looked up from germline, CDR1 is LGHNT and CDR2 is FRNRAP. Between the trimmed V and J ends, which lost 6 bases and 4 bases, there was a span of 10 bases. DNA of the CDR3: TGTGCTAGTGGCCAGACTCCGTACAATGAGCAGTTCTTC. Encoded protein: CASGQTPYNEQFF.

The V and J genes are TRBV28 and TRBJ2-1; 7 nucleotides agree with TRBD2. V was pared by 8 bases and J by 6 bases, with 10 bases of the junction left unmatched. This CDR3 comprises 14 residues. Germline CDR1 MDHEN, CDR2 SYDVKM. CDR3 DNA sequence: TGTGCCAGCTTGGTGGGAGGGCCGGGCAATGAGCAGTTCTTC. It encodes CASLVGGPGNEQFF.

This clonotype was detected only once. The chain couples TRBV18 to TRBJ1-3, with D hard to call. Germline V gives CDR1 KGHSH, CDR2 LQKENI. CDR3 size: 15 residues. V dropped 3 bases and J dropped 2 bases, with 11 bases sitting between them. The CDR3, as DNA: TGTGCCAGCTCACCTATGAGGGTAGCTGGAAACACCATATATTTT. Its translation: CASSPMRVAGNTIYF. Variable domain in full (rest from reference TRBV18 and TRBJ1-3): NAGVMQNPRHLVRRRGQEARLRCSPMKGHSHVYWYRQLPEEGLKFMVYLQKENIIDESGMPKERFSAEFPKEGPSILRIQQVVRGDSAAYFCASSPMRVAGNTIYFGEGSWLTVV.

This sequence joins TRBV10-3 and TRBJ1-1, with D perhaps TRBD1 (5 bases). In germline, CDR1 is ENHRY, CDR2 SYGVKD. CDR3 size: 14 residues. The V end lost 7 bases, the J end lost 0 bases, and 12 bases lay between the germline ends. In nucleotides, the CDR3 is TGTGCCATCAACTTCGGGGGGTTGAACACTGAAGCTTTCTTT. Its translation is CAINFGGLNTEAFF.

The table lists this clonotype with a count of one. The rearrangement joins TRBV5-4 to TRBJ1-1; 9 bases are a match to TRBD1. With 4 bases clipped from V and 3 bases from J, the junction kept 4 bases outside the gene matches. This CDR3 comprises 14 residues. Germline CDR1 is SGHNT and CDR2 is YYREEE (reference sequence). The CDR3 loop is CASSAGQGDTEAFF. The CDR3 nucleotides are TGTGCCAGCAGCGCGGGACAGGGCGACACTGAAGCTTTCTTT.

This clonotype has a handful of counts. This chain joins TRBV3-1 and TRBJ1-4; no definite D call. With 0 bases removed from V and 0 bases from J, the gap between germline ends came to 8 bases. The CDR3 length is 16 residues. CDR1 LGHDT and CDR2 YNNKEL come from the germline V gene (reference sequence). CDR3 nucleotide sequence: TGTGCCAGCAGCCAAGAGGTGTTTGCAACTAATGAAAAACTGTTTTTT. Translation: CASSQEVFATNEKLFF.

The chain joins TRBV28 to TRBJ2-5; 10 positions match TRBD1. V dropped 5 bases and J dropped 2; count of bases not matched to a gene: 8. This CDR3 has 16 residues. Germline V lookup: CDR1 MDHEN, CDR2 SYDVKM. The CDR3 here is CASSPPGQGWQETQYF. CDR3 sequence (DNA): TGTGCCAGCAGTCCCCCGGGACAGGGGTGGCAAGAGACCCAGTACTTC. Drawing the rest from reference TRBV28 and TRBJ2-5, the complete variable domain is DVKVTQSSRYLVKRTGEKVFLECVQDMDHENMFWYRQDPGLGLRLIYFSYDVKMKEKGDIPEGYSVSREKKERFSLILESASTNQTSMYLCASSPPGQGWQETQYFGPGTRLLVL.

The chain carries TRBV11-3 and TRBJ2-3; TRBD2 matches 8 bases. V trimming: 5 bases; J trimming: 3 bases; junction bases outside the gene matches: 1. The CDR3 has 13 amino acids. In germline, CDR1 is SGHNT, CDR2 YENEEA. The CDR3, as DNA: TGTGCCAGCAGCCCTAGCGGGACAGATACGCAGTATTTT. The encoded protein is CASSPSGTDTQYF. Full variable domain (outside the CDR3, taken from reference TRBV11-3 and TRBJ2-3): EAGVVQSPRYKIIEKKQPVAFWCNPISGHNTLYWYLQNLGQGPELLIRYENEEAVDDSQLPKDRFSAERLKGVDSTLKIQPAELGDSAVYLCASSPSGTDTQYFGPGTRLTVL.

This sequence joins TRBV4-1 and TRBJ2-1; 7 bases match TRBD2. With 4 bases clipped from V and 5 bases from J, the junction kept 5 bases outside the gene matches. Germline assignment: CDR1 MGHRA and CDR2 YSYEKL. The CDR3 extends over 14 amino acids. The CDR3 loop is CASSPSGGDNEQFF. The CDR3 coding sequence is TGCGCCAGCAGCCCTAGCGGAGGGGACAATGAGCAGTTCTTC.

The chain uses TRBV29-1 and TRBJ1-1, with D perhaps TRBD1 (5 bases). V lost 8 bases to trimming and J lost 3 bases, with 16 bases between them. This CDR3 region has 13 residues. Germline V gene sequence: CDR1 SQVTM, CDR2 ANQGSEA. The CDR3 here is CSSVRGGDTEAFF. In DNA form, the CDR3 reads TGCAGCAGCGTAAGGGGAGGTGACACTGAAGCTTTCTTT.

This clonotype occurred a few times. This chain links TRBV28 with TRBJ2-3, with TRBD2 identical over 10 bases. Germline CDR1 reads MDHEN; CDR2 reads SYDVKM. The CDR3 totals 20 residues. V gave up 7 bases and J gave up 7 bases; unmatched junction bases: 26. The DNA for the CDR3 is TGTGCCAGCACTCGAAGGGGGGGGAAACTAGCGGGGCCTCGGGGACATACGCAGTATTTT. This codes for CASTRRGGKLAGPRGHTQYF.

This clonotype was picked up many times. The chain employs TRBV7-6 and TRBJ1-5; D ambiguous. The V end was cut by 1 base, the J end by 4 bases, with 17 bases between. Germline-derived CDR1 and CDR2 are SGHVS and FNYEAQ. This CDR3 spans 17 amino acids. This CDR3 reads CASSLGARTIGNQPQHF. The CDR3 coding sequence is TGTGCCAGCAGCTTAGGGGCCCGAACTATTGGGAATCAGCCCCAGCATTTT.

This clonotype was observed a few times. This chain connects TRBV2 to TRBJ1-5, with D possibly TRBD1 on 5 matching bases. CDR1 and CDR2 (germline): SNHLY, FYNNEI. The CDR3 loop spans 18 amino acids. V shed 4 bases and J shed 0 bases, with 19 bases lying between them. The CDR3 coding sequence is TGTGCCAGCAGTGGGAGGGACCAAAGGACCTATAGCAATCAGCCCCAGCATTTT. Translation: CASSGRDQRTYSNQPQHF.

A remark on this clonotype: Being one base from a much bigger clone, this may be a read error. The chain has TRBV5-1 and TRBJ2-3; possibly TRBD1 or TRBD2 for D (5 bases each). Germline-derived CDR1 and CDR2 are SGHRS and YFSETQ. This CDR3 contains 15 residues. The V end lost 0 bases, the J end lost 5 bases, and 13 bases lay between the germline ends. CDR3 sequence: CASSLGGSPGDTQYF. As DNA, the CDR3 is TGCGCCAGCAGCTTGGGGGGGTCCCCCGGAGATACGCAGTATTTT.

As regards this clonotype: The junction does not match germline at one end; this may be a read error. The CDR3 spells CASSLGGNGQFF. The CDR3 nucleotides are TGCGCCAGCAGCTTGGGAGGGAATGGGCAGTTCTTC. The rearrangement uses TRBV5-1 and TRBJ2-1; D is perhaps TRBD2 (5 bases). The CDR3 has 12 residues. Looked up from germline, CDR1 is SGHRS and CDR2 is YFSETQ.

The table lists this clonotype with a few counts. CDR3 sequence reads: CASSIQDRVHTGELFF. DNA of the CDR3: TGCGCCAGCAGCATACAAGACAGGGTACACACCGGGGAGCTGTTTTTT. V usage is TRBV5-1 and J usage is TRBJ2-2, with TRBD1 identical over 7 bases. The length of the CDR3 is 16 residues. Per germline, CDR1 SGHRS and CDR2 YFSETQ. Trimming at V came to 4 bases and at J to 3 bases, leaving 9 bases not matched to a gene.

This clonotype came up many times. The chain combines TRBV5-1 with TRBJ1-2, with 9 bases lining up with TRBD1. Germline V gene sequence: CDR1 SGHRS, CDR2 YFSETQ. The CDR3 is made up of 14 amino acids. V dropped 4 bases and J dropped 4; count of bases not matched to a gene: 5. The CDR3, as DNA: TGCGCCAGCAGCCCAGCGGACAGGGGCTATGGCTACACCTTC. It codes for CASSPADRGYGYTF.

Only a few counts were recorded for this clonotype. A much bigger clone sits one base away, suggesting this may be a read error. This sequence joins TRBV6-1 and TRBJ2-2; no definite D call. CDR3 length: 13 residues. Germline CDR1 and CDR2: MNHNS and SASEGT. The CDR3 protein is CANSEDRAGELFF. The CDR3 DNA follows: TGTGCCAACAGTGAAGATCGGGCCGGGGAGCTGTTTTTT.

The chain combines TRBV19 with TRBJ2-7; TRBD1 is a possible D gene (5 bases). In germline, CDR1 is LNHDA, CDR2 SQIVND (reference sequence). The CDR3 runs 18 residues. The V gene lost 3 bases and the J gene lost 0 bases, with 21 bases spanning the gap. This CDR3 reads CASSIGRQLTHSSYEQYF. The DNA for the CDR3 is TGTGCCAGTAGTATCGGTCGACAGCTCACCCACAGCTCCTACGAGCAGTACTTC.

This clonotype was recorded at least ten times. The CDR3 nucleotides read TGCAGTGCTAGTTTACAGCACAATGAGCAGTTCTTC. Protein sequence: CSASLQHNEQFF. This rearrangement joins TRBV20-1 to TRBJ2-1; D call uncertain. The CDR3 is 12 amino acids. CDR1 and CDR2 (germline): DFQATT, SNEGSKA (reference sequence). V lost 3 bases to trimming and J lost 5 bases, with 8 bases between them.

The chain uses TRBV4-1 and TRBJ2-5; 7 bases line up with TRBD1. The CDR3 spans 15 residues. V dropped 4 bases and J dropped 5; count of bases not matched to a gene: 10. Germline assignment: CDR1 MGHRA and CDR2 YSYEKL. CDR3: CASSRETGIIETQYF. In nucleotides, the CDR3 is TGCGCCAGCAGCCGAGAGACAGGGATTATTGAGACCCAGTACTTC.

The chain's CDR3 is CASSPDRRMNTEAFF. In nucleotides, the CDR3 is TGTGCCAGCTCGCCAGACAGACGCATGAACACTGAAGCTTTCTTT. The chain recombines TRBV18 with TRBJ1-1; D possibly corresponds to TRBD1 (5 bases). Germline V gene sequence: CDR1 KGHSH, CDR2 LQKENI. V was pared by 6 bases and J by 0 bases, with 14 bases between. The CDR3 is 15 residues long. The full variable domain, in which reference TRBV18 and TRBJ1-1 provide the parts outside the CDR3, is NAGVMQNPRHLVRRRGQEARLRCSPMKGHSHVYWYRQLPEEGLKFMVYLQKENIIDESGMPKERFSAEFPKEGPSILRIQQVVRGDSAAYFCASSPDRRMNTEAFFGQGTRLTVV.

This clonotype was counted many times. The chain links TRBV7-8 to TRBJ2-7; D may be TRBD2 (5 bases). The CDR3 length is 14 residues. V was cut by 1 base and J by 0 bases, with 7 bases left in between. CDR1 and CDR2 (germline): SGHVS, FQNEAQ. The CDR3 sequence: CASSLVRGSYEQYF. The CDR3 region has the DNA TGTGCCAGCAGCTTAGTTCGGGGCTCCTACGAGCAGTACTTC.

The chain recombines TRBV6-1 with TRBJ1-2; TRBD1 is a possible D gene (6 bases). The germline CDR1 and CDR2 sequences are MNHNS and SASEGT. Trimming left V 7 bases short and J 7 bases short, with 16 bases between. CDR3 length: 13 residues. Written as DNA, the CDR3 is TGTGCCAGCACCCTCGACAGGTGGGGTGGCTACACCTTC. Translating it yields CASTLDRWGGYTF.